The next 32 T cell receptor beta chains were all read from a single sample in a study of T cells in Graves' hyperthyroidism and ophthalmopathy. Regions amplified from RNA transcripts were the TCR beta CDR3 regions. TCR CDR3 underwent first-round RT-PCR with the HTBI primer set. TCRdb redid the calling of the multiplex PCR reads with MiXCR, one entry per CDR3 protein. The data contain hundreds of thousands of distinct CDR3 sequences, 11% to 15% of them singletons. Sequenced input: blood. Receptors were obtained from a man aged 50 or older with Graves' ophthalmopathy.

In its sample, this clonotype was seen a few times. V is TRBV25-1 and J is TRBJ2-3, with D maybe TRBD2 (6 bases). Germline V gives CDR1 MGHDK, CDR2 SYGVNS. This CDR3 contains 18 residues. Trimming removed 4 bases from V and 2 bases from J, with 22 bases in between. CDR3 residues: CASSATPGSQPHTDTQYF. CDR3 coding DNA: TGTGCCAGCAGTGCCACCCCCGGGAGCCAGCCACACACAGATACGCAGTATTTT.

This clonotype was picked up many times. The rearrangement links TRBV29-1 to TRBJ2-3, with 11 positions matching TRBD2. Trimming took 3 bases from V and 0 from J; bases not matched to a gene: 8. In germline, CDR1 is SQVTM, CDR2 ANQGSEA. The CDR3 consists of 17 residues. The CDR3, as DNA: TGCAGCGTTGACGGACCTAGCGGGAGGTCTAGCACAGATACGCAGTATTTT. This codes for CSVDGPSGRSSTDTQYF.

This sequence joins TRBV12-3 or TRBV12-4 and TRBJ2-2; D call uncertain. Trimming removed 3 bases from V and 2 bases from J, with 13 bases in between. The CDR3 runs to 16 residues. The CDR3 loop is CASSFRTNRNTGELFF. The CDR3 coding sequence is TGTGCCAGCAGTTTCCGGACCAATCGTAACACCGGGGAGCTGTTTTTT.

Comments on this clonotype: It may be a read error: a sequence one base away is much more abundant. J is TRBJ1-5 and V is TRBV16; D unclear. Germline CDR1 is KGHSY and CDR2 is FQNENV. The V and J ends lost 3 bases and 0 bases respectively, with 3 bases between them. The CDR3 length is 13 residues. The CDR3 loop reads CASSHGSNQPQHF. DNA for the CDR3: TGTGCCAGCAGCCACGGTAGCAATCAGCCCCAGCATTTT.

This clonotype was counted at least ten times. V and J are TRBV2 and TRBJ2-5; the D gene is possibly TRBD1 (6 bases). V was cut by 5 bases and J by 2 bases, with 18 bases left in between. The CDR3 has 16 residues. The germline V gene has CDR1 SNHLY and CDR2 FYNNEI. CDR3 protein: CASSPQGQTGQETQYF. In nucleotides, the CDR3 is TGTGCCAGCAGTCCACAGGGTCAGACTGGACAAGAGACCCAGTACTTC.

On this clonotype: A read error may explain this, as a much larger clone is one base away. The rearrangement uses TRBV11-2 and TRBJ1-4, with a weak D call TRBD1 (5 bases). Germline V gene data show CDR1 as SGHAT and CDR2 as FQNNGV. The CDR3 length is 14 residues. V was clipped by 5 bases and J by 5 bases, with 12 bases between them. This chain's CDR3 is CASSPNRMNEKLFF. The DNA for the CDR3 is TGTGCCAGCAGCCCTAACAGGATGAATGAAAAACTGTTTTTT.

This clonotype was recorded many times. The gene calls are TRBV12-3 or TRBV12-4 and TRBJ2-3; no firm D call. V was cut by 8 bases and J by 3 bases, with 12 bases left in between. This CDR3 has 13 amino acids. CDR3: CASLIDRTDTQYF. Written as DNA, the CDR3 is TGTGCCAGCCTCATTGATCGAACAGATACGCAGTATTTT.

V gene TRBV4-1 combines with J gene TRBJ2-1, with TRBD2 matching over 8 bases. The CDR3 loop spans 17 amino acids. Germline-derived CDR1 and CDR2 are MGHRA and YSYEKL. V dropped 0 bases and J dropped 2; count of bases not matched to a gene: 6. The DNA of the CDR3 is TGCGCCAGCAGCCAAGATGGCACTAGCGGAGCCTACAATGAGCAGTTCTTC. Its translation is CASSQDGTSGAYNEQFF.

Comment on this clonotype: This clone may be a read error of a much larger clone one base away. The J gene is TRBJ1-2, the V gene TRBV28, with unresolved D. This CDR3 is 12 amino acids long. The V gene's germline CDR1 is MDHEN and CDR2 SYDVKM. Here the CDR3 reads CASSSGLKGYNF. CDR3 sequence (DNA): TGTGCCAGCAGTTCGGGTCTTAAGGGCTACAACTTC.

The chain has TRBV4-1 and TRBJ2-7, with 13 bases identical to TRBD2. Germline V CDR1 and CDR2: MGHRA, YSYEKL. The CDR3 contains 18 residues. The V gene end was trimmed by 1 base and the J gene end by 0 bases; junction bases not matched to a gene: 6. CDR3 residues: CASSQGLAGGGSSYEQYF. CDR3 bases: TGCGCCAGCAGCCAAGGACTAGCGGGAGGCGGAAGCTCCTACGAGCAGTACTTC.

Ten or more counts support this clonotype. J is TRBJ2-5 and V is TRBV20-1; 8 nucleotides agree with TRBD1. Germline-derived CDR1 and CDR2 are DFQATT and SNEGSKA (reference sequence). The CDR3 runs 13 residues. The junction had 7 bases not matched to a gene; V was cut back by 4 bases and J by 6 bases. The CDR3 is CSAKDRALKTQYF. Here the CDR3 DNA reads TGCAGTGCTAAGGACAGGGCGTTAAAGACCCAGTACTTC.

Many counts were recorded for this clonotype. This chain joins TRBV6-1 and TRBJ1-1; tentatively, D is TRBD1 (6 bases). Trimming removed 7 bases at V and 5 bases at J, with 23 bases between. The CDR3 runs to 16 residues. The germline V gene has CDR1 MNHNS and CDR2 SASEGT. CDR3 in DNA: TGTGCCAGCACCGCATTAGGTGGGGGGCGAGCAACTGAAGCTTTCTTT. This codes for CASTALGGGRATEAFF.

The chain joins TRBV4-1 to TRBJ1-5; TRBD1 might be the D (5 bases). Germline assignment: CDR1 MGHRA and CDR2 YSYEKL. CDR3 length: 16 amino acids. Trimming left V 1 base short and J 3 bases short, with 13 bases between. Written as DNA, the CDR3 is TGCGCCAGCAGCCAAGGTAGCAGGGTCGACAATCAGCCCCAGCATTTT. Translation: CASSQGSRVDNQPQHF.

The rearrangement uses TRBV28 and TRBJ2-7; TRBD2 might be the D (5 bases). The V and J ends lost 4 bases and 4 bases respectively, with 17 bases between them. Germline CDR1 reads MDHEN; CDR2 reads SYDVKM. This CDR3 comprises 15 residues. The CDR3 reads CASSYPRGFEYEQYF. DNA for the CDR3: TGTGCCAGCAGTTACCCACGGGGATTTGAGTACGAGCAGTACTTC. Full variable domain (remainder filled in from reference TRBV28 and TRBJ2-7): DVKVTQSSRYLVKRTGEKVFLECVQDMDHENMFWYRQDPGLGLRLIYFSYDVKMKEKGDIPEGYSVSREKKERFSLILESASTNQTSMYLCASSYPRGFEYEQYFGPGTRLTVT.

This clonotype showed up many times. J is TRBJ2-5 and V is TRBV20-1; 7 positions match TRBD1. The germline V gene has CDR1 DFQATT and CDR2 SNEGSKA (reference sequence). Germline trimming cut 4 bases from V and 5 bases from J; bases unmatched to any gene: 7. CDR3 length: 13 amino acids. The DNA of the CDR3 is TGCAGTGCTAAAAGGGGGCAGGAGGAGACCCAGTACTTC. It specifies CSAKRGQEETQYF.

CDR3 DNA sequence: TGTGCCAGCAGCCACGGGACGGCTTGGAATGAGCAGTTCTTC. It encodes CASSHGTAWNEQFF. This chain connects TRBV14 to TRBJ2-1, with D possibly being TRBD1 or TRBD2 (5 bases each). CDR1 and CDR2 from the germline V gene are SGHDN and FVKESK. V dropped 3 bases and J dropped 7 bases, with 13 bases sitting between them. The CDR3 is made up of 14 amino acids.

This clonotype came up many times. The chain has TRBV5-1 and TRBJ2-3; 9 bases are shared with TRBD2. V was clipped by 7 bases and J by 5 bases; unmatched bases: 14. Germline V gene sequence: CDR1 SGHRS, CDR2 YFSETQ. This CDR3 has 16 amino acids. The CDR3 reads CASSRVRGRAGDTQYF. CDR3 DNA: TGCGCCAGCTCTCGCGTCCGCGGGAGGGCGGGAGATACGCAGTATTTT.

This clonotype was recorded a few times. The gene calls are TRBV20-1 and TRBJ1-1; D gene ambiguous. With 5 bases removed from V and 3 bases from J, the gap between germline ends came to 16 bases. Germline loops: CDR1 DFQATT, CDR2 SNEGSKA (reference sequence). The CDR3 is 14 amino acids. The DNA for the CDR3 is TGCAGTGCTCGGGGATGGTCCCTCGACACTGAAGCTTTCTTT. The encoded protein is CSARGWSLDTEAFF.

The chain couples TRBV20-1 to TRBJ2-4, with TRBD2 matching 9 bases. The CDR3 contains 15 residues. The ends lost 3 bases at V and 0 bases at J; junction bases unmatched: 3. In germline, CDR1 is DFQATT, CDR2 SNEGSKA (reference sequence). This CDR3 reads CSARRGGIAKNIQYF. CDR3 DNA: TGCAGTGCTAGGCGGGGGGGGATAGCCAAAAACATTCAGTACTTC.

This clonotype was counted a few times. This sequence joins TRBV5-1 and TRBJ1-1; D is uncertain. Between the trimmed V and J ends, which lost 4 bases and 0 bases, there was a span of 10 bases. The CDR3 is 14 residues long. Per the germline V gene, CDR1 is SGHRS and CDR2 is YFSETQ. The CDR3 DNA is TGCGCCAGCAGCGTCGAGGAAATGAACACTGAAGCTTTCTTT. The encoded protein is CASSVEEMNTEAFF. The whole variable domain, remainder taken from reference TRBV5-1 and TRBJ1-1, is KAGVTQTPRYLIKTRGQQVTLSCSPISGHRSVSWYQQTPGQGLQFLFEYFSETQRNKGNFPGRFSGRQFSNSRSEMNVSTLELGDSALYLCASSVEEMNTEAFFGQGTRLTVV.

This clonotype came up many times. The chain links TRBV30 to TRBJ1-2, with 7 positions matching TRBD1. CDR3 size: 15 residues. V shed 2 bases, J shed 4 bases, and the junction held 10 bases outside the gene matches. CDR1 is GTSNPN and CDR2 is SVGIG in the germline V gene (reference sequence). The CDR3 DNA follows: TGTGCCTGGAGTACTCCCGACAGGGTTGGCTATGGCTACACCTTC. Protein product: CAWSTPDRVGYGYTF.

In this sample, this clonotype turned up a few times. The V and J genes are TRBV19 and TRBJ1-1, with D hard to call. CDR3 length: 14 amino acids. V lost 6 bases, J lost 1 base, and 12 bases lay in between. Germline CDR1 and CDR2: LNHDA and SQIVND (reference sequence). The CDR3, as DNA: TGTGCCAGTAGAATTCCCGGGCCGAACACTGAAGCTTTCTTT. As protein: CASRIPGPNTEAFF.

This clonotype was detected many times. The V and J genes are TRBV30 and TRBJ2-1; possible D gene TRBD2, 5 bases. The CDR3 consists of 12 residues. The germline CDR1 and CDR2 sequences are GTSNPN and SVGIG (reference sequence). The ends were cut back, 0 bases at V and 9 bases at J, with 9 bases in the middle. The CDR3 region is CAWSVLVGEQFF. Here the CDR3 DNA reads TGTGCCTGGAGTGTACTAGTGGGTGAGCAGTTCTTC. Filled out from reference TRBV30 and TRBJ2-1, the complete variable domain reads SQTIHQWPATLVQPVGSPLSLECTVEGTSNPNLYWYRQAAGRGLQLLFYSVGIGQISSEVPQNLSASRPQDRQFILSSKKLLLSDSGFYLCAWSVLVGEQFFGPGTRLTVL.

The chain has TRBV20-1 and TRBJ2-3; 7 bases align to TRBD1. This CDR3 has 15 amino acids. Unmatched junction bases numbered 7, after V lost 4 bases and J lost 0 bases. Per germline, CDR1 DFQATT and CDR2 SNEGSKA (reference sequence). In DNA, the CDR3 is TGCAGTGCTACAAGACAGGGTCGGAGCACAGATACGCAGTATTTT. It codes for CSATRQGRSTDTQYF.

Ten or more counts support this clonotype. This chain links TRBV2 with TRBJ2-3; D possibly corresponds to TRBD2 (6 bases). The CDR3 loop spans 14 amino acids. V was trimmed by 4 bases and J by 3 bases, leaving 11 bases between them. From germline, CDR1 is SNHLY and CDR2 FYNNEI. The CDR3 sequence: CASSGAGSTDTQYF. For the CDR3, the DNA is TGTGCCAGCAGTGGGGCGGGGAGTACAGATACGCAGTATTTT.

This clonotype was recorded many times. V is TRBV12-3 or TRBV12-4 and J is TRBJ1-2, with D perhaps TRBD1 (6 bases). This CDR3 has 14 residues. The V end was cut by 6 bases, the J end by 2 bases, with 13 bases between. The CDR3 sequence is CASSRGGVNYGYTF. The CDR3 nucleotides read TGTGCCAGCAGCCGAGGGGGAGTGAACTATGGCTACACCTTC.

Only a few counts were recorded for this clonotype. The gene calls are TRBV6-1 and TRBJ2-2, with D unresolved. This CDR3 contains 13 residues. The ends were cut back, 5 bases at V and 4 bases at J, with 8 bases in the middle. The germline CDR1 and CDR2 sequences are MNHNS and SASEGT. The CDR3 loop reads CASSHPATGELFF. The CDR3 DNA reads as TGTGCCAGCAGTCACCCCGCCACCGGGGAGCTGTTTTTT.

This clonotype was detected ten times or more. V is TRBV3-1 and J is TRBJ2-2; 8 bases fit TRBD2. V was pared by 4 bases and J by 6 bases, with 4 bases of the junction left unmatched. This CDR3 contains 14 residues. Germline V gene data show CDR1 as LGHDT and CDR2 as YNNKEL (reference sequence). The CDR3, as DNA: TGTGCCAGCAGCCGGCGGGAGGCGGCCGGGGAGCTGTTTTTT. Translated, it gives CASSRREAAGELFF.

This clonotype was found many times. The rearrangement links TRBV7-9 to TRBJ1-1; D is unclear. V was shortened by 3 bases and J by 3 bases, with 11 bases between the two germline ends. Germline CDR1 is SEHNR and CDR2 is FQNEAQ (reference sequence). This CDR3 is built from 14 residues. The CDR3 loop reads CASSFSVPHTEAFF. The CDR3 region has the DNA TGTGCCAGCAGCTTTTCTGTGCCTCACACTGAAGCTTTCTTT.

This chain joins TRBV19 and TRBJ1-5; possibly TRBD1 for D (5 bases). CDR3 length equals 17 residues. In germline, CDR1 is LNHDA, CDR2 SQIVND (reference sequence). With 7 bases removed from V and 4 bases from J, the gap between germline ends came to 23 bases. CDR3 protein: CASIQTGHEMANQPQHF. Written as DNA, the CDR3 is TGTGCCAGTATCCAAACCGGACACGAAATGGCAAATCAGCCCCAGCATTTT.

This chain connects TRBV5-5 to TRBJ2-7; weak D call: TRBD1 (5 bases). Germline loops: CDR1 SGHKS, CDR2 YYEKEE (reference sequence). Deletions cut 0 bases from V and 4 bases from J, with 14 bases between. The CDR3 contains 15 residues. The CDR3 sequence is CASSLGRTPRYEQYF. The CDR3 nucleotides read TGTGCCAGCAGCTTGGGAAGGACACCGAGGTACGAGCAGTACTTC. The variable domain in full, completed from reference TRBV5-5 and TRBJ2-7, reads DAGVTQSPTHLIKTRGQQVTLRCSPISGHKSVSWYQQVLGQGPQFIFQYYEKEERGRGNFPDRFSARQFPNYSSELNVNALLLGDSALYLCASSLGRTPRYEQYFGPGTRLTVT.

There are a few counts of this clonotype. The chain uses TRBV20-1 and TRBJ2-1; 8 nucleotides agree with TRBD2. V was pared by 3 bases and J by 9 bases, with 13 bases of the junction left unmatched. CDR3 length: 15 amino acids. The germline gives CDR1 DFQATT, CDR2 SNEGSKA (reference sequence). The CDR3 nucleotides read TGCAGTGCTAGCGGACTAGCAGACGTCGTGGGTGAGCAGTTCTTC. Translating it yields CSASGLADVVGEQFF.